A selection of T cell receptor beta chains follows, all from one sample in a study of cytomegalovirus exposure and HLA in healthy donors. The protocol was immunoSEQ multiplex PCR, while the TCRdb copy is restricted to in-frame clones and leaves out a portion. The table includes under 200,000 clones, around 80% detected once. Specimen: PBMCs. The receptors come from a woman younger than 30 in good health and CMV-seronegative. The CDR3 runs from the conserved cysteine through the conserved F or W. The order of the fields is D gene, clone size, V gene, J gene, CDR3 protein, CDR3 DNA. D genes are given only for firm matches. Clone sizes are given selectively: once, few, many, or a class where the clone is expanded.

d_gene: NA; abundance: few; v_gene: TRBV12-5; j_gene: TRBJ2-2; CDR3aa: CASGLQGIGTGELFF; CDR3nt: TGTGCTAGTGGTCTCCAGGGGATTGGCACCGGGGAGCTGTTTTTT
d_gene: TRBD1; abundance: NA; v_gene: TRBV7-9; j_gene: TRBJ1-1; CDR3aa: CSSSSQPPGQDTEAFF; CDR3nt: TGTTCCAGCAGCTCCCAGCCCCCGGGACAGGACACTGAAGCTTTCTTT
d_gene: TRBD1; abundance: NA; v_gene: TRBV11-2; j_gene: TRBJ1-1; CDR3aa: CASSPGQGNTEAFF; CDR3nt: TGTGCCAGCAGCCCGGGACAGGGGAACACTGAAGCTTTCTTT
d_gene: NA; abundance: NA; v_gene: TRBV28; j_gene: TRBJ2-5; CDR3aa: CASSSAFQETQYF; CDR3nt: TGTGCCAGCAGTTCTGCGTTCCAAGAGACCCAGTACTTC
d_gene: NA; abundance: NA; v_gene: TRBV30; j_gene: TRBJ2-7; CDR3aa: CAWSVDSGSYEQYF; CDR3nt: TGTGCCTGGAGTGTAGATAGTGGCTCCTACGAGCAGTACTTC
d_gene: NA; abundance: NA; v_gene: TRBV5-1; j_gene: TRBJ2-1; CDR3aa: CASSLGRGGYNEQFF; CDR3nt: TGCGCCAGCAGCTTGGGCAGGGGAGGGTACAATGAGCAGTTCTTC
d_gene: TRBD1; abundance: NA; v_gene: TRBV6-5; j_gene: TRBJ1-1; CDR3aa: CASSYDRGRWAEAFF; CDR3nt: TGTGCCAGCAGTTACGACAGGGGGCGTTGGGCTGAAGCTTTCTTT
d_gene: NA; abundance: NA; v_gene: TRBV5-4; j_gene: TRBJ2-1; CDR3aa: CASSGVGQGRPGEQFF; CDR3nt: TGTGCCAGCAGCGGGGTGGGTCAGGGGCGCCCGGGTGAGCAGTTCTTC
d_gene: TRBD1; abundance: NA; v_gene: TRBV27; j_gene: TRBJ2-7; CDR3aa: CASSGRGSYEQYF; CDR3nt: TGTGCCAGCAGTGGCAGGGGGAGCTACGAGCAGTACTTC
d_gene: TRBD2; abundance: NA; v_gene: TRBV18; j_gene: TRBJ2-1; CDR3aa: CASSRGTSGSYNEQFF; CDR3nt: TGTGCCAGCTCAAGAGGGACTAGCGGGAGTTACAATGAGCAGTTCTTC
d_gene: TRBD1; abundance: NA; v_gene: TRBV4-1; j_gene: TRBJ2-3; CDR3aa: CASSHPGTAPDTQYF; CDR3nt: TGCGCCAGCAGCCACCCCGGGACAGCACCCGATACGCAGTATTTT
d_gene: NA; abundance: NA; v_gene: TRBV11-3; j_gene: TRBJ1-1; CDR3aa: CASSFGGGKNTEAFF; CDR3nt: TGTGCCAGCAGCTTTGGGGGGGGCAAGAACACTGAAGCTTTCTTT
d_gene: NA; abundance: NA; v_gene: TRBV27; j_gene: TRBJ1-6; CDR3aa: CASSSQGSYNSPLHF; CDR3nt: TGTGCCAGCAGTTCCCAGGGTAGCTATAATTCACCCCTCCACTTT
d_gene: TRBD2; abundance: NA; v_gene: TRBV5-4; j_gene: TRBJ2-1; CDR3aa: CASSGGGVGSYNEQFF; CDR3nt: TGTGCCAGCAGCGGGGGGGGTGTAGGCTCCTACAATGAGCAGTTCTTC
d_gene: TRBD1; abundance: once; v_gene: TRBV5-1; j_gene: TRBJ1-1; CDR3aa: CASSEQGGNTEAFF; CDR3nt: TGCGCCAGCAGCGAACAGGGGGGGAACACTGAAGCTTTCTTT
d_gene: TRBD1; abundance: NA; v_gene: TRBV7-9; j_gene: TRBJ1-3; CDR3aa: CSSTIPGQGSGNTIYF; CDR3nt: TGTTCCAGCACGATACCAGGACAGGGCTCTGGAAACACCATATATTTT
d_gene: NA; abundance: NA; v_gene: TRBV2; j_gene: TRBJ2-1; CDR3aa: CASSRVVSYNEQFF; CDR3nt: TGTGCCAGCTCCCGGGTCGTCTCCTACAATGAGCAGTTCTTC
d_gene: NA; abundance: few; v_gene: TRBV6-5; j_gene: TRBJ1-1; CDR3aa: CASSYSQLNTEAFF; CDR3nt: TGTGCCAGCAGTTACAGTCAGTTGAACACTGAAGCTTTCTTT
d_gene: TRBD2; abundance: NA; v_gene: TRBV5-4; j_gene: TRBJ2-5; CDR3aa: CASSFPGLAEQETQYF; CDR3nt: TGTGCCAGCAGCTTTCCGGGACTAGCGGAACAAGAGACCCAGTACTTC
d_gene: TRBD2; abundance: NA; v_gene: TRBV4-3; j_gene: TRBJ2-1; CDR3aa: CASSLNSGAYNEQFF; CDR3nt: TGCGCCAGCAGCCTCAATAGCGGGGCGTACAATGAGCAGTTCTTC
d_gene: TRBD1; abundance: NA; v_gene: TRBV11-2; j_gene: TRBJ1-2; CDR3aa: CASSLRGGGVRYGYTF; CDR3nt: TGTGCCAGCAGCTTAAGAGGGGGCGGGGTCCGCTATGGCTACACCTTC
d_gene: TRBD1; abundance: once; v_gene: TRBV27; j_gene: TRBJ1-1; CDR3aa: CASSLHGTGEAFF; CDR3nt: TGTGCCAGCAGTTTACACGGGACAGGGGAAGCTTTCTTT
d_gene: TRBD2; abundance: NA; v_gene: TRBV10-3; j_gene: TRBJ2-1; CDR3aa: CAISAGLAGMDEQFF; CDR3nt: TGTGCCATCAGTGCTGGACTAGCGGGAATGGATGAGCAGTTCTTC
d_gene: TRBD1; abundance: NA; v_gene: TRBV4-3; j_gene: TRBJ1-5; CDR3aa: CASSHPRGQGNQPQHF; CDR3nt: TGCGCCAGTAGCCATCCAAGGGGACAGGGCAATCAGCCCCAGCATTTT
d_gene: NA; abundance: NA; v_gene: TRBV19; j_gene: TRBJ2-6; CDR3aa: CASSIGTAGANVLTF; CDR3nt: TGTGCCAGTAGTATAGGGACAGCTGGGGCCAACGTCCTGACTTTC
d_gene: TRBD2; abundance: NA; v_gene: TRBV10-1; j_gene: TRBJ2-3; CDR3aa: CASSATGLAGGPQDTQYF; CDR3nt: TGCGCCAGCAGTGCTACGGGACTAGCGGGAGGGCCCCAGGATACGCAGTATTTT
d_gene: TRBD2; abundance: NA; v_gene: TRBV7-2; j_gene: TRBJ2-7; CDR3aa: CASSSNSGYSYEQYF; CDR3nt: TGTGCCAGCAGCTCAAATAGCGGGTACTCCTACGAGCAGTACTTC
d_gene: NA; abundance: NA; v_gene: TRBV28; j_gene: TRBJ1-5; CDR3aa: CASSLFRGNQPQHF; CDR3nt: TGCGCCAGCAGTTTATTTCGGGGAAATCAGCCCCAGCATTTT
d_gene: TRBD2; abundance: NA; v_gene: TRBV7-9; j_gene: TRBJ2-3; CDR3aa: CASSRGLAGIRITTDTQYF; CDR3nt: TGTGCCAGCAGCCGGGGACTAGCGGGGATCAGAATTACCACAGATACGCAGTATTTT
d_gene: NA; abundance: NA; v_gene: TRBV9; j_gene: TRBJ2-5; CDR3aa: CASSPSTGETQYF; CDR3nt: TGTGCCAGCAGCCCAAGTACGGGGGAGACCCAGTACTTC
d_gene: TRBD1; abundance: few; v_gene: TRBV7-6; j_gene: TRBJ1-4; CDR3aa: CASSPTQGTNEKLFF; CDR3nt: TGTGCCAGCAGCCCAACACAGGGGACTAATGAAAAACTGTTTTTT
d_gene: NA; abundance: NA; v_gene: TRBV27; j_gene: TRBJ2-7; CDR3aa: CASSYRTSVGYEQYF; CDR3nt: TGTGCCAGCAGTTATCGGACATCGGTGGGCTACGAGCAGTACTTC
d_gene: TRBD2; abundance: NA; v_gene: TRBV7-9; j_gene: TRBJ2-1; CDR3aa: CASSPMGGLAGAHEQFF; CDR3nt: TGTGCCAGCAGCCCGATGGGGGGGCTAGCGGGAGCCCATGAGCAGTTCTTC
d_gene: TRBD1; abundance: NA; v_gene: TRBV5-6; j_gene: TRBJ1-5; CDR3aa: CASSSGTGTYSNQPQHF; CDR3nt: TGTGCCAGCAGCTCCGGGACAGGAACATATAGCAATCAGCCCCAGCATTTT
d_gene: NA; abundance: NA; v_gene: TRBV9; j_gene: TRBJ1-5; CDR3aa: CASSVDVGQPQHF; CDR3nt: TGTGCCAGCAGCGTAGATGTCGGTCAGCCCCAGCATTTT
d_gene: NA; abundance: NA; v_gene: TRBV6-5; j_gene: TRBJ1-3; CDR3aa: CASSPRTVSGNTIYF; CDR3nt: TGTGCCAGCAGTCCAAGGACTGTCTCTGGAAACACCATATATTTT
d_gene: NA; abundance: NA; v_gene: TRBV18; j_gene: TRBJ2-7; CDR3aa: CASSPGGTLYEQYF; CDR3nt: TGTGCCAGCTCACCAGGGGGGACCCTCTACGAGCAGTACTTC
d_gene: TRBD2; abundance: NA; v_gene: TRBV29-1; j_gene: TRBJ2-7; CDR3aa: CSVRLADASYEQYF; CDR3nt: TGCAGCGTTCGACTAGCGGACGCGTCCTACGAGCAGTACTTC
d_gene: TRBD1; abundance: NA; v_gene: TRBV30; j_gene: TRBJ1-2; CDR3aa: CAWSMQGVYGYTF; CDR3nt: TGTGCCTGGAGTATGCAGGGGGTCTATGGCTACACCTTC
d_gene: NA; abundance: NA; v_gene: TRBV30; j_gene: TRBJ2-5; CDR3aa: CAWKAGWLRETQYF; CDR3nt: TGTGCCTGGAAGGCAGGGTGGTTGCGAGAGACCCAGTACTTC
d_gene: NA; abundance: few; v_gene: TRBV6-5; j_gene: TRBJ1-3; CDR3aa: CASKRAGLSGNTIYF; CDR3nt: TGTGCCAGCAAGAGAGCAGGCCTCTCTGGAAACACCATATATTTT
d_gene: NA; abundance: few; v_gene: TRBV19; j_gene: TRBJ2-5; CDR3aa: CASSPSGGGWETQYF; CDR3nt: TGTGCCAGTAGCCCCTCGGGTGGGGGCTGGGAGACCCAGTACTTC
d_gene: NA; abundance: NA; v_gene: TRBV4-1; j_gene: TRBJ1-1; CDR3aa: CASSQDAGDTEAFF; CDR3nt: TGCGCCAGCAGCCAAGACGCCGGGGACACTGAAGCTTTCTTT
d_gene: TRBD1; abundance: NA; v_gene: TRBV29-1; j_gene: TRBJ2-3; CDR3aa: CSVRDRGWRDTQYF; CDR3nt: TGCAGCGTGAGGGACAGGGGGTGGAGGGATACGCAGTATTTT
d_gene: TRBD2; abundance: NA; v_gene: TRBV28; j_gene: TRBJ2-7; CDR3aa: CASRRTSGTSYEQYF; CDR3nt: TGTGCCAGCAGAAGGACTAGCGGGACTTCCTACGAGCAGTACTTC
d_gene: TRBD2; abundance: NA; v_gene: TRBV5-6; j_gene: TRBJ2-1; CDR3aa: CASSFSPGLAGSSYNEQFF; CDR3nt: TGTGCCAGCAGCTTCTCTCCGGGACTAGCGGGAAGCTCCTACAATGAGCAGTTCTTC
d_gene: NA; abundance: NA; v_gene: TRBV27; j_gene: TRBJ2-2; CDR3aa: CASSQQGTNTGELFF; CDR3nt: TGTGCCAGCAGTCAGCAGGGAACGAACACCGGGGAGCTGTTTTTT
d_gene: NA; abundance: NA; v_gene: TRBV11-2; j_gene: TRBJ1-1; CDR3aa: CASSLDLLTVLNTEAFF; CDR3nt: TGTGCCAGCAGCTTAGATCTTTTGACAGTGCTGAACACTGAAGCTTTCTTT
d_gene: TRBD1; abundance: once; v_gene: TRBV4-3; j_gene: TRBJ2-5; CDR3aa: CASSPQPGQGQETQYF; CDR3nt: TGCGCCAGCAGCCCCCAACCAGGACAGGGCCAAGAGACCCAGTACTTC
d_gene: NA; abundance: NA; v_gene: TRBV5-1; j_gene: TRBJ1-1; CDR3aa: CASSLTGLNTEAFF; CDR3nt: TGCGCCAGCAGCCTCACGGGATTGAACACTGAAGCTTTCTTT
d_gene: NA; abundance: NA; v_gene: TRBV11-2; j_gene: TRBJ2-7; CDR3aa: CASSLFTRERLFDEQYF; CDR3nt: TGTGCCAGCAGCCTGTTCACCCGAGAGCGCCTGTTTGACGAGCAGTACTTC
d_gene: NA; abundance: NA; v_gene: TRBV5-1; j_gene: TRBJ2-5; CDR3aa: CASMRSEQETQYF; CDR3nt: TGCGCCAGCATGCGGTCAGAACAAGAGACCCAGTACTTC
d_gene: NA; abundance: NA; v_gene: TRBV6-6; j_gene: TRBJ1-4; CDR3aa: CASSRQNYPTNEKLFF; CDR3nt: TGTGCCAGCAGTCGACAGAACTACCCAACTAATGAAAAACTGTTTTTT
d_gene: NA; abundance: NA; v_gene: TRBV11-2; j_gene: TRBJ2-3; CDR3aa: CASSFTSTPADTQYF; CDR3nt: TGTGCCAGCAGCTTTACTAGCACCCCCGCAGATACGCAGTATTTT